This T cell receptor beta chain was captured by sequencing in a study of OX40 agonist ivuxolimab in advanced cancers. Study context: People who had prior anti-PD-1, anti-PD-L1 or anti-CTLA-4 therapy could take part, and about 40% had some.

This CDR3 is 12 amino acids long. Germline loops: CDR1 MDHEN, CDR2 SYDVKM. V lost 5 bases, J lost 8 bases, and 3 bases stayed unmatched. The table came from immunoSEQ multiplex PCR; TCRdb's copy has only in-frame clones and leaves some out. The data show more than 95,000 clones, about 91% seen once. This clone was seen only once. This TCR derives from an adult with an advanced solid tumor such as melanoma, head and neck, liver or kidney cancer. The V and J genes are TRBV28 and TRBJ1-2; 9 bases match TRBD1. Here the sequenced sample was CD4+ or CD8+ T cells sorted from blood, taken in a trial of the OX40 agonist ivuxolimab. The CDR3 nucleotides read TGTGCCAGCAGTGTGACAGGGGGAGGCTACACCTTC. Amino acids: CASSVTGGGYTF.